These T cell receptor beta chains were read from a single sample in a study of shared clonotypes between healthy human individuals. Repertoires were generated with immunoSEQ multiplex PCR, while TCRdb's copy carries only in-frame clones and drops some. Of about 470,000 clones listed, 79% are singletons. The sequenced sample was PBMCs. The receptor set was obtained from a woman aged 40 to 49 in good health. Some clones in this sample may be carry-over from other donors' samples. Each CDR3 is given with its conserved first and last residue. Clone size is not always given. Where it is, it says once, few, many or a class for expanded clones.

CDR3aa: CASSARRTSGNEQFF
v_gene: TRBV7-3
abundance: .

CDR3aa: CASSPWQGGYGYTF
v_gene: TRBV9
abundance: .

CDR3aa: CASSLRADRAYNEQFF
v_gene: TRBV5-1
abundance: .

CDR3aa: CASSQFQTGELFF
v_gene: TRBV4-1
abundance: few

CDR3aa: CASSVRTGNYGYTF
v_gene: TRBV2
abundance: .

CDR3aa: CASREPGSNYGYTF
v_gene: TRBV6-5
abundance: .

CDR3aa: CASSGLAYQPQHF
v_gene: TRBV6-6
abundance: .

CDR3aa: CASIRLAGMGEQYF
v_gene: TRBV2
abundance: many

CDR3aa: CASRPRGGTYEQYF
v_gene: TRBV28
abundance: .

CDR3aa: CSSRQGGEGNTEAFF
v_gene: TRBV29-1
abundance: .

CDR3aa: CASSYSSGRAYEQYF
v_gene: TRBV6-6
abundance: .

CDR3aa: CAWGLSYEQYF
v_gene: TRBV30
abundance: .

CDR3aa: CASSEAGWGAREQYF
v_gene: TRBV6-1
abundance: .

CDR3aa: CASSLGQGNTIYF
v_gene: TRBV7-2
abundance: .

CDR3aa: CASSLDSTGANFGEQYF
v_gene: TRBV7-2
abundance: once

CDR3aa: CASSPPDRAERLYNEQFF
v_gene: TRBV5-1
abundance: .

CDR3aa: CAWSVQSNQPQHF
v_gene: TRBV30
abundance: once

CDR3aa: CASSSGTGTDTQYF
v_gene: TRBV7-9
abundance: .

CDR3aa: CAWAGGPNTEAFF
v_gene: TRBV30
abundance: .

CDR3aa: CASSFLSSGDNEQFF
v_gene: TRBV5-1
abundance: .

CDR3aa: CAWSVQGLANEQFF
v_gene: TRBV30
abundance: .

CDR3aa: CASSLDLRLPQHF
v_gene: TRBV11-2
abundance: .

CDR3aa: CASSLRSLLRNTIYF
v_gene: TRBV28
abundance: once

CDR3aa: CASSLAWTSGRAGGETQYF
v_gene: TRBV7-2
abundance: .

CDR3aa: CASSLIAGVEQFF
v_gene: TRBV7-3
abundance: .

CDR3aa: CASSQTSGDYNEQFF
v_gene: TRBV7-2
abundance: .

CDR3aa: CASTAGVHQPQHF
v_gene: TRBV27
abundance: .

CDR3aa: CASSELRGAYNEQFF
v_gene: TRBV10-1
abundance: once

CDR3aa: CASAASGSLQEQYF
v_gene: TRBV27
abundance: .

CDR3aa: CASTKARYNEQFF
v_gene: TRBV6-1
abundance: few

CDR3aa: CASRMADYGYTF
v_gene: TRBV7-9
abundance: .

CDR3aa: CAISHDSGGYTF
v_gene: TRBV10-3
abundance: few

CDR3aa: CASSQRPAGGRNEQFF
v_gene: TRBV4-1
abundance: .

CDR3aa: CASSTSGGTGDTQYF
v_gene: TRBV6-4
abundance: .

CDR3aa: CASRPGVRGTDTQYF
v_gene: TRBV11-2
abundance: .

CDR3aa: CASSEWVTETQYF
v_gene: TRBV2
abundance: few

CDR3aa: CASSYSSDEYF
v_gene: TRBV6-5
abundance: once

CDR3aa: CASSESPRTVFGYNEQFF
v_gene: TRBV6-4
abundance: .

CDR3aa: CASSLAGYTDTQYF
v_gene: TRBV27
abundance: .

CDR3aa: CASSLVPKDQPQHF
v_gene: TRBV7-8
abundance: .

CDR3aa: CASSEGGPRNEQFF
v_gene: TRBV13
abundance: once

CDR3aa: CASSLQGADEKLFF
v_gene: TRBV5-1
abundance: .

CDR3aa: CASSSLAGEEETQYF
v_gene: TRBV7-7
abundance: .

CDR3aa: CASSLPDARNEQFF
v_gene: TRBV28
abundance: .

CDR3aa: CATSRGGVVYEQYF
v_gene: TRBV15
abundance: .

CDR3aa: CASSLQRETQYF
v_gene: TRBV7-2
abundance: .

CDR3aa: CAWSLRYTEAFF
v_gene: TRBV30
abundance: few

CDR3aa: CASSPTGTNSYNEQFF
v_gene: TRBV27
abundance: .

CDR3aa: CASSSVTSGRAHGELFF
v_gene: TRBV5-1
abundance: .

CDR3aa: CASSQGVIPYEQYF
v_gene: TRBV14
abundance: many

CDR3aa: CASSSTASGNTIYF
v_gene: TRBV6-5
abundance: .

CDR3aa: CASSQETQYF
v_gene: TRBV2
abundance: few

CDR3aa: CASSTDPISYEQYF
v_gene: TRBV11-2
abundance: .

CDR3aa: CASRGGGLSSYNEQFF
v_gene: TRBV2
abundance: .

CDR3aa: CASSLGLYNEQFF
v_gene: TRBV5-6
abundance: .

CDR3aa: CASSQDSEKLFF
v_gene: TRBV4-2
abundance: many

CDR3aa: CASSWAPGSKSGNTIYF
v_gene: TRBV7-6
abundance: .